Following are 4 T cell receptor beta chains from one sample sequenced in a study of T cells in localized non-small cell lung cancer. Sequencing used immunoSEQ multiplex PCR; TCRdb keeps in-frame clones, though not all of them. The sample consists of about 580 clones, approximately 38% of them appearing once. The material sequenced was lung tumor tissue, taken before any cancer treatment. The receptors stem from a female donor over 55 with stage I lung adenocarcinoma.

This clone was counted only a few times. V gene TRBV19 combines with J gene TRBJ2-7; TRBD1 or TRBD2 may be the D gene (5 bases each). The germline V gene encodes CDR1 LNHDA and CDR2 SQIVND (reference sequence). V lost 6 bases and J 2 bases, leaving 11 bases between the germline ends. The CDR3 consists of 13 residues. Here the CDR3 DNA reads TGTGCCAGTAGCCGGGACGGTACCTACGAGCAGTACTTC. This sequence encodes CASSRDGTYEQYF.

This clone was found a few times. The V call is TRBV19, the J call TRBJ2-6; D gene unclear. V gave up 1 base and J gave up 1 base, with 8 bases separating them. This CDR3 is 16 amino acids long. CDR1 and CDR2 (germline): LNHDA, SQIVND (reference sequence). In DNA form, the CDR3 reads TGTGCCAGTAGTATAGGGGTCCTATCTGGGGCCAACGTCCTGACTTTC. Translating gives CASSIGVLSGANVLTF.

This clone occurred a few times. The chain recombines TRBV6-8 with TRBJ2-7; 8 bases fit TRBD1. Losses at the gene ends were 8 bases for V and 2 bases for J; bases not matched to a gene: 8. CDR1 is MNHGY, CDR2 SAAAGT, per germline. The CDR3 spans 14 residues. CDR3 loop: CASLSRTGPYEQYF. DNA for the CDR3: TGTGCCAGCCTAAGTAGGACAGGGCCCTACGAGCAGTACTTC.

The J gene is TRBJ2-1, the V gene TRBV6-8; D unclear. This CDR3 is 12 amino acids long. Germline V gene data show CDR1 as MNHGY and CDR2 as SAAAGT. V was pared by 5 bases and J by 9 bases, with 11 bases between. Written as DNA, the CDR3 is TGTGCCAGCAGTGTTTTATCGTTTGAGCAGTTCTTC. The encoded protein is CASSVLSFEQFF.